These T cell receptor beta chains were read from a single sample in a study of T cells after yellow fever vaccination. MiXCR, applied by TCRdb to the 5' RACE reads, yields one record per CDR3 protein. The sample shows 400,000 or so distinct CDR3 sequences, approximately 5.7% of them seen only once. Source: PBMCs, taken 5 days after the yellow fever booster vaccination. Every receptor here comes from a man aged 25 to 45 who received the YFV17D yellow fever vaccine. CDR3s include the opening cysteine and the closing phenylalanine or tryptophan. D genes are given only for firm matches. The size entry is marked missing in some rows and otherwise reads once, few, many or a size class.

clone_size cdr3_length j_call v_call d_call cdr3_aa cdr3_nt
many 14 TRBJ2-5 TRBV9 . CASGEGGWAETQYF TGTGCCAGCGGGGAAGGGGGATGGGCAGAGACCCAGTACTTC
many 12 TRBJ2-2 TRBV10-3 . CAISPNTGELFF TGTGCCATCTCTCCTAACACCGGGGAGCTGTTTTTT
many 13 TRBJ1-2 TRBV20-1 TRBD1 CSARGGGDYGYTF TGCAGTGCTAGAGGAGGGGGCGACTATGGCTACACCTTC
many 15 TRBJ2-7 TRBV5-1 TRBD1 CASSSGQGTLYEQYF TGCGCCAGCAGCTCTGGACAGGGGACCCTCTACGAGCAGTACTTC
few 15 TRBJ1-6 TRBV20-1 . CSASIWQGLNSPLHF TGCAGTGCTAGTATCTGGCAGGGGTTGAATTCACCCCTCCACTTT
. 17 TRBJ2-2 TRBV18 TRBD2 CASSPLRLATNTGELFF TGTGCCAGCTCACCTCTTAGACTAGCGACGAACACCGGGGAGCTGTTTTTT
many 12 TRBJ2-7 TRBV2 . CASSVLDYEQYF TGTGCCAGCAGTGTGCTAGACTACGAGCAGTACTTC
many 15 TRBJ2-5 TRBV20-1 . CSAQGGRGHLATQYF TGCAGTGCTCAAGGTGGTCGGGGGCACCTAGCGACCCAGTACTTC
many 16 TRBJ2-2 TRBV12-3/TRBV12-4 TRBD2 CASSSGLAGVTGELFF TGTGCCAGCAGCTCAGGACTAGCGGGAGTTACCGGGGAGCTGTTTTTT
few 13 TRBJ2-3 TRBV19 . CACKAGWTDTQYF TGTGCCTGCAAGGCGGGCTGGACAGATACGCAGTATTTT
. 15 TRBJ2-2 TRBV29-1 TRBD1 CSVERDRSNTGELFF TGCAGCGTTGAACGGGACAGATCGAACACCGGGGAGCTGTTTTTT
. 14 TRBJ2-1 TRBV5-1 . CASSLPSRGNEQFF TGCGCCAGCAGCTTGCCCTCCAGGGGCAATGAGCAGTTCTTC
few 13 TRBJ2-7 TRBV6-6 . CASSADWAYEQYF TGTGCCAGCAGTGCGGACTGGGCCTACGAGCAGTACTTC
few 16 TRBJ2-3 TRBV6-5 TRBD2 CASIGRQREGIDTQYF TGTGCCAGCATCGGGAGACAGCGGGAGGGCATAGATACGCAGTATTTT
. 15 TRBJ1-6 TRBV19 TRBD1 CASSADRSYNSPLHF TGTGCCAGTAGTGCGGACAGGAGCTATAATTCACCCCTCCACTTT
few 16 TRBJ2-5 TRBV7-9 TRBD1 CASSRQGALGQETQYF TGTGCCAGCAGCCGACAGGGGGCATTGGGACAAGAGACCCAGTACTTC
many 15 TRBJ2-1 TRBV12-3/TRBV12-4 . CASSMIEGRYNEQFF TGTGCCAGCTCGATGATAGAGGGCCGCTACAATGAGCAGTTCTTC
few 15 TRBJ2-5 TRBV19 TRBD2 CASSRLAGGRETQYF TGTGCCAGTAGTCGACTAGCGGGAGGACGGGAGACCCAGTACTTC
. 18 TRBJ2-3 TRBV19 . CASRGLMGGGSGADTQYF TGTGCCAGTAGGGGTCTAATGGGAGGCGGCTCGGGGGCAGATACGCAGTATTTT
many 11 TRBJ2-1 TRBV24-1 . CATSVEDEQFF TGTGCCACCAGTGTTGAGGATGAGCAGTTCTTC
few 13 TRBJ1-2 TRBV12-3/TRBV12-4 . CASSLGPARGYTF TGTGCCAGCAGTTTAGGACCTGCCAGGGGATACACCTTC
few 13 TRBJ2-7 TRBV7-2 . CASSLDPGYEQYF TGTGCCAGCAGCTTAGATCCCGGTTACGAGCAGTACTTC
many 14 TRBJ2-2 TRBV5-1 TRBD1 CASLRGQGDGELFF TGCGCCAGCCTCCGGGGACAGGGGGACGGGGAGCTGTTTTTT
. 17 TRBJ1-1 TRBV7-8 . CASSLVWDKTLNTEAFF TGTGCCAGCAGCTTAGTCTGGGACAAGACGCTCAACACTGAAGCTTTCTTT
. 14 TRBJ2-4 TRBV20-1 . CSARESVAKNIQYF TGCAGTGCTAGAGAAAGCGTAGCCAAAAACATTCAGTACTTC
. 18 TRBJ2-1 TRBV18 TRBD2 CASSPRGLAGASYNEQFF TGTGCCAGCTCCCCCCGCGGACTAGCGGGCGCTTCCTACAATGAGCAGTTCTTC
few 20 TRBJ2-5 TRBV4-2 . CASSPDSTFVTRSGQETQYF TGTGCCAGCAGCCCGGACTCGACTTTCGTTACCCGAAGCGGCCAAGAGACCCAGTACTTC
few 14 TRBJ2-5 TRBV7-2 . CASSLVAGKETQYF TGTGCCAGCAGCTTAGTTGCGGGAAAAGAGACCCAGTACTTC
few 13 TRBJ2-5 TRBV29-1 TRBD2 CSVTGGGRETQYF TGCAGCGTAACCGGGGGGGGGAGGGAGACCCAGTACTTC
many 15 TRBJ2-5 TRBV4-3 . CASSQEKGSQETQYF TGCGCCAGCAGCCAAGAAAAAGGGAGCCAAGAGACCCAGTACTTC
. 17 TRBJ2-1 TRBV15 . CATSRQLGLATYNEQFF TGTGCCACCAGCAGACAATTGGGACTTGCCACTTACAATGAGCAGTTCTTC
many 15 TRBJ1-5 TRBV7-2 . CASSLGQGRNQPQHF TGTGCCAGCAGCTTAGGGCAGGGTCGAAATCAGCCCCAGCATTTT
many 15 TRBJ2-1 TRBV10-3 . CAISVKAGLPSEQFF TGTGCCATCAGTGTCAAAGCGGGCCTCCCAAGTGAGCAGTTCTTC
many 14 TRBJ1-2 TRBV7-6 TRBD1 CASSHDRGLGGYTF TGTGCCAGCAGCCACGACAGGGGATTGGGAGGCTACACCTTC
many 11 TRBJ2-3 TRBV27 . CASVSGGAQYF TGTGCCAGCGTTTCGGGTGGTGCGCAGTATTTT
. 14 TRBJ2-2 TRBV23-1 . CASSWPGWTGELFF TGCGCCAGCAGTTGGCCAGGGTGGACCGGGGAGCTGTTTTTT
. 15 TRBJ1-4 TRBV19 . CASSIVPATNEGLFF TGTGCCAGTAGTATAGTGCCAGCAACTAATGAAGGACTGTTTTTT
few 16 TRBJ2-5 TRBV20-1 . CSARDGRRGPDETQYF TGCAGTGCTAGAGATGGGAGAAGGGGCCCGGATGAGACCCAGTACTTC
few 18 TRBJ2-3 TRBV6-1 . CASTPQRQEFSSTDTQYF TGTGCCAGCACCCCTCAAAGGCAGGAATTTTCTAGCACAGATACGCAGTATTTT
many 15 TRBJ2-1 TRBV5-1 TRBD2 CASSLAGGAYNEQFF TGTGCCAGCAGCCTAGCGGGAGGCGCCTACAATGAGCAGTTCTTC
many 15 TRBJ2-3 TRBV20-1 TRBD2 CSASIMGLAGDTQYF TGCAGTGCTAGTATCATGGGACTAGCGGGAGATACGCAGTATTTT
many 14 TRBJ2-4 TRBV7-2 . CASSRGGAARIQYF TGTGCCAGCAGCAGGGGTGGGGCTGCCCGCATTCAGTACTTC
few 15 TRBJ2-6 TRBV3-1 . CASSQDYSGANVLTF TGTGCCAGCAGCCAAGATTACTCTGGGGCCAACGTCCTGACTTTC
many 13 TRBJ2-7 TRBV5-4 TRBD1 CASSLDRSYEQYF TGTGCCAGCAGCCTGGACAGGTCCTACGAGCAGTACTTC
many 12 TRBJ2-5 TRBV18 . CASSPIPETQYF TGTGCCAGCTCACCTATCCCAGAGACCCAGTACTTC
few 16 TRBJ2-5 TRBV12-3/TRBV12-4 . CASSRQGVAAQETQYF TGTGCCAGCAGCAGGCAGGGAGTGGCGGCCCAAGAGACCCAGTACTTC
few 15 TRBJ2-7 TRBV7-2 TRBD1 CASSDTGTDHLEQYF TGTGCCAGCAGCGATACCGGGACAGACCATCTCGAGCAGTACTTC
. 12 TRBJ2-3 TRBV10-3 TRBD2 CATAGVGDTQYF TGTGCTACGGCGGGAGTAGGGGATACGCAGTATTTT
. 15 TRBJ1-5 TRBV28 . CASSAQGPSNQPQHF TGTGCCAGCAGTGCCCAGGGGCCGAGCAATCAGCCCCAGCATTTT
few 12 TRBJ1-1 TRBV20-1 . CSAPDWNTEAFF TGCAGTGCTCCGGACTGGAACACTGAAGCTTTCTTT
. 16 TRBJ1-5 TRBV5-6 . CASSLAVEGNYQPQHF TGTGCCAGCAGCTTGGCGGTTGAGGGGAACTATCAGCCCCAGCATTTT
. 17 TRBJ2-3 TRBV5-4 TRBD2 CASSPTSGGAGTDTQYF TGTGCCAGCAGCCCCACGTCGGGAGGGGCCGGGACAGATACGCAGTATTTT
many 14 TRBJ2-5 TRBV7-2 . CASSLVHHGETQYF TGTGCCAGCAGCTTAGTTCATCACGGAGAGACCCAGTACTTC